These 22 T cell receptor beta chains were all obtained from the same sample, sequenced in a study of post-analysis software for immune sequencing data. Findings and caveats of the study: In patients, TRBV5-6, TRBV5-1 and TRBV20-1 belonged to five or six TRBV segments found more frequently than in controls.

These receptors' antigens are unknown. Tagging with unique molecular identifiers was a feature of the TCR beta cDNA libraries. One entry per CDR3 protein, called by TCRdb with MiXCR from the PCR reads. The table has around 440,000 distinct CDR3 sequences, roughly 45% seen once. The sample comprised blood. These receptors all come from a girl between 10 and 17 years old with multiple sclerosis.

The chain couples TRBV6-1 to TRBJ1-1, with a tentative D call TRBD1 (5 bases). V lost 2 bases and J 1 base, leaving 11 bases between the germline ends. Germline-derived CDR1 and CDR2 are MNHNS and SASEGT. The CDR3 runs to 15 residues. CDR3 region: CASSEYGGRNTEAFF. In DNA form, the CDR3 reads TGTGCCAGCAGTGAATATGGGGGAAGGAACACTGAAGCTTTCTTT.

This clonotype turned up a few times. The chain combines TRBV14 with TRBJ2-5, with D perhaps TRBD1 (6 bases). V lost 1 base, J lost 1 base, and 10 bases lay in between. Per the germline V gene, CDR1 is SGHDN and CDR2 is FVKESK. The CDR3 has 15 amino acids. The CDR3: CASSQVGGSQETQYF. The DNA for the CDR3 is TGTGCCAGCAGCCAAGTTGGGGGCTCCCAAGAGACCCAGTACTTC.

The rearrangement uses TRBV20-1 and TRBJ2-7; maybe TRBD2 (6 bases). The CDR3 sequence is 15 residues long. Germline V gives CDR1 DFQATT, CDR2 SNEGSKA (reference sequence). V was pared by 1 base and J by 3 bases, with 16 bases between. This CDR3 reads CSARGVSGLNYEQYF. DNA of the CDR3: TGCAGTGCTAGAGGGGTTAGCGGCCTCAACTACGAGCAGTACTTC.

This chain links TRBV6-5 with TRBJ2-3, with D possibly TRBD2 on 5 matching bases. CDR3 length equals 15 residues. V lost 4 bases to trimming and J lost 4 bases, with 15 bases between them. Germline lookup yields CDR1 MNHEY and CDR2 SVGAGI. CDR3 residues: CASSSPMTNSDTQYF. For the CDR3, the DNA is TGTGCCAGCAGTTCCCCTATGACTAACTCAGATACGCAGTATTTT.

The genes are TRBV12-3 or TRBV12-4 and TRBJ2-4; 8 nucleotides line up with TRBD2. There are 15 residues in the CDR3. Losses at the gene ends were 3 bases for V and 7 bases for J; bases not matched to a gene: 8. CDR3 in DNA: TGTGCCAGCAGTTTGGGGCTAGCTAGCGGGAACATTCAGTACTTC. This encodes CASSLGLASGNIQYF.

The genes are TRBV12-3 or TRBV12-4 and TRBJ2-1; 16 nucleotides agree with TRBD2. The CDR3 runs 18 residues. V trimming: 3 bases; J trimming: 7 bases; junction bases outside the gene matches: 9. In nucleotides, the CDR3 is TGTGCCAGCAGTTTGGCAGGGACTAGCGGGAGGGGGAATAATGAGCAGTTCTTC. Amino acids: CASSLAGTSGRGNNEQFF.

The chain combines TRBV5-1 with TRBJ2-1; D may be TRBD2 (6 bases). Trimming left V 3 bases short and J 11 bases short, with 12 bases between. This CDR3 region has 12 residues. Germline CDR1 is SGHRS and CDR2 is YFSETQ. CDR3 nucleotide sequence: TGCGCCAGCAGCTGGGACTTGAATAAGCAGTTCTTC. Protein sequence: CASSWDLNKQFF. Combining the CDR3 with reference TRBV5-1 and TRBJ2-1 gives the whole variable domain KAGVTQTPRYLIKTRGQQVTLSCSPISGHRSVSWYQQTPGQGLQFLFEYFSETQRNKGNFPGRFSGRQFSNSRSEMNVSTLELGDSALYLCASSWDLNKQFFGPGTRLTVL.

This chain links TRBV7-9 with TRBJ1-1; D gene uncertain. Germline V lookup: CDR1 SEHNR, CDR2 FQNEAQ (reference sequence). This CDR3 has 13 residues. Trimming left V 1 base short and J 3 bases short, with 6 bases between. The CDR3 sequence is CASSLVTDTEAFF. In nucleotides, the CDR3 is TGTGCCAGCAGCTTAGTCACCGACACTGAAGCTTTCTTT.

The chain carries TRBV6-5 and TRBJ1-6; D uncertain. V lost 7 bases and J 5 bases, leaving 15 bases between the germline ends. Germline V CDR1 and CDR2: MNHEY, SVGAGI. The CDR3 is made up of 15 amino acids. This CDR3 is CASTVNRDHNSPLHF. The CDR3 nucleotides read TGTGCCAGCACCGTGAACCGGGATCATAATTCACCCCTCCACTTT.

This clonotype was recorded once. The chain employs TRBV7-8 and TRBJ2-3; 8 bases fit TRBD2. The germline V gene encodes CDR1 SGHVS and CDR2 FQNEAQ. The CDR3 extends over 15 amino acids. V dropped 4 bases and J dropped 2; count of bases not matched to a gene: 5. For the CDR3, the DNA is TGTGCCAGCAGCTACACTAGCGGTCCCACAGATACGCAGTATTTT. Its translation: CASSYTSGPTDTQYF.

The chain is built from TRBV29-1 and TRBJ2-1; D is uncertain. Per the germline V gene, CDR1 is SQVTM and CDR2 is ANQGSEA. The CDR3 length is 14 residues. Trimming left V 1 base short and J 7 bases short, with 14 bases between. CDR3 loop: CSVEGATGRNEQFF. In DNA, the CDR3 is TGCAGCGTTGAAGGGGCGACTGGTAGGAATGAGCAGTTCTTC.

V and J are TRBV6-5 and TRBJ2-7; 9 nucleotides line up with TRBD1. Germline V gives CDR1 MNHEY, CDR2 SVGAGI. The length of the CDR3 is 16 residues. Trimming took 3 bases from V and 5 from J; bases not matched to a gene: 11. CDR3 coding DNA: TGTGCCAGCAGTTATCAGGGTTGGGGGACAGGGAACGAGCAGTACTTC. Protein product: CASSYQGWGTGNEQYF.

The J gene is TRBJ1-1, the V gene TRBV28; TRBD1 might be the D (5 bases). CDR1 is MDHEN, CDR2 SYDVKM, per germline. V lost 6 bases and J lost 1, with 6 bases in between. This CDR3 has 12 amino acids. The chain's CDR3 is CASRGRNTEAFF. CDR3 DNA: TGTGCCAGCAGGGGACGGAACACTGAAGCTTTCTTT.

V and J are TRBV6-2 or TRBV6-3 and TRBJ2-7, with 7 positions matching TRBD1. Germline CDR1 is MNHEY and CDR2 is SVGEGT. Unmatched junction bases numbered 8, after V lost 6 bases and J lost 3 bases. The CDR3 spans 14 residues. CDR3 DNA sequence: TGTGCCAGCAGCCCCGGGACAGAATACTACGAGCAGTACTTC. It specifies CASSPGTEYYEQYF.

CDR3 DNA sequence: TGTGCCAGCAGTTTCGGGCAGGATAATTCACCCCTCCACTTT. Translated: CASSFGQDNSPLHF. This sequence joins TRBV27 and TRBJ1-6; D is ambiguous. Germline values: CDR1 MNHEY, CDR2 SMNVEV (reference sequence). V was trimmed by 3 bases and J by 5 bases, leaving 8 bases between them. There are 14 residues in the CDR3.

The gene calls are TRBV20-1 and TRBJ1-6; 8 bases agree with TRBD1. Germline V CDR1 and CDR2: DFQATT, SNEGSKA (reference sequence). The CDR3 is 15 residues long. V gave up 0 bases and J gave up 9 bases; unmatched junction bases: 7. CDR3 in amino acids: CSARDPGGGGSPLHF. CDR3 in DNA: TGCAGTGCTAGAGATCCAGGGGGCGGTGGTTCACCCCTCCACTTT.

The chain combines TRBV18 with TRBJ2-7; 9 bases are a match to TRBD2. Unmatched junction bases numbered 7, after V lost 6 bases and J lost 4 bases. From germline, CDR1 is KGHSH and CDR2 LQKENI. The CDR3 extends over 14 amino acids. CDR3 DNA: TGTGCCAGCTCCGACTCTGGACTAGCGTACGAGCAGTACTTC. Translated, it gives CASSDSGLAYEQYF.

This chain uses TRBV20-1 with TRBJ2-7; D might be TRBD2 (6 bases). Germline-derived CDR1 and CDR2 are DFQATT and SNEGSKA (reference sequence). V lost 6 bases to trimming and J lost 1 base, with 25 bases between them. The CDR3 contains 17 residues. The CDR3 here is CSANTGARYRGSYEQYF. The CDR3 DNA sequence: TGCAGTGCAAATACCGGGGCTAGGTACCGGGGGTCCTACGAGCAGTACTTC.

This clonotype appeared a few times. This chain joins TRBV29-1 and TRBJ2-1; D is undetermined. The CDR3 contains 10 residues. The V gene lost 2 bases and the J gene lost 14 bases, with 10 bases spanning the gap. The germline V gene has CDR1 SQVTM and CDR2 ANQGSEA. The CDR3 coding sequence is TGCAGCGTTGAATCCTCGAGCAAGTTCTTC. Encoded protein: CSVESSSKFF.

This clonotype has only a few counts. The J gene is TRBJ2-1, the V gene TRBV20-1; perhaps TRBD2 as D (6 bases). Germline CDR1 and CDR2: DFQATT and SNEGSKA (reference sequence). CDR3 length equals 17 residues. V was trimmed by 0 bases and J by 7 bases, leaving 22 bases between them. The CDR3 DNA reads TGCAGTGCTAGAGATTTCTGGGAGACGGGGGATTCGAATGAGCAGTTCTTC. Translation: CSARDFWETGDSNEQFF.

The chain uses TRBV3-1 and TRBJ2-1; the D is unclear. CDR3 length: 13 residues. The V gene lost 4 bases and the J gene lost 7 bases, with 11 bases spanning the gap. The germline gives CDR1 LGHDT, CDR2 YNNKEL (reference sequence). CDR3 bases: TGTGCCAGCAGCCCTGAAGCAAAGAATGAGCAGTTCTTC. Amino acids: CASSPEAKNEQFF.

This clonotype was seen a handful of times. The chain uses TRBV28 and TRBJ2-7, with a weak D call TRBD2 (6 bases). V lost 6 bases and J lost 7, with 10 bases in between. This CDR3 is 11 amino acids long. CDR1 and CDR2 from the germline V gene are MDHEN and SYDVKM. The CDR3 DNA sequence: TGTGCCAGCAGGCGGGATAGTGAGCAGTACTTC. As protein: CASRRDSEQYF.